The rows below give T cell receptor beta chains drawn from one sample of a study of breast tumors, draining lymph nodes, adjacent tissues. One entry per CDR3 protein results from TCRdb running MiXCR on the multiplex PCR reads. The table shows some 120,000 distinct CDR3 sequences, with approximately 22% occurring only once. Sample: axillary lymph node tissue. These receptor sequences come from a female donor with breast cancer. Some clones in this sample may be carry-over from other donors' samples. The conserved cysteine and the conserved F or W are not part of the CDR3 here. Part of the rows lack a size; the others show once, few, many or a class for expanded clones.

>TRBV12-3/TRBV12-4|TRBJ2-2|many
ASSFTGTANTGELF
>TRBV7-3|TRBJ2-1|many
ASSASSNEQF
>TRBV5-6|TRBJ2-5|few
ASSLAGPVETQY
>TRBV27|TRBJ2-7|many
ASSPPGVLSYEQY
>TRBV20-1|TRBJ2-7|many
SARASGHRTYEQY
>TRBV3-1|TRBJ2-2|.
ASSRRTGSTGELF
>TRBV16|TRBJ1-6|many
ASSPFRRPGWSPLH
>TRBV19|TRBJ1-2|many
ASSTLMGAYGYT
>TRBV6-1|TRBJ2-1|many
ACHPGRWALAGFYNEQF
>TRBV6-5|TRBJ2-2|few
ASSYVTNTGELF
>TRBV7-8|TRBJ2-1|many
ASHPTSGNNEQF
>TRBV20-1|TRBJ2-1|.
SARSAQGGASHNEQF
>TRBV24-1|TRBJ2-3|many
ATSRSTDTQY
>TRBV28|TRBJ2-7|few
ASSFHRTSGYEQY
>TRBV20-1|TRBJ2-1|many
SAPLLAGDEQF
>TRBV5-1|TRBJ2-7|many
ASSSRIDSGHEQY
>TRBV7-3|TRBJ2-2|.
ASSPGVTSGDTGELF
>TRBV7-3|TRBJ2-3|many
ASSLLGGDTQY
>TRBV20-1|TRBJ2-5|many
SAGPRVQETQY
>TRBV27|TRBJ2-2|.
ASSPRVFTGELF
>TRBV12-3/TRBV12-4|TRBJ1-2|.
ASSPQGATGYT
>TRBV4-1|TRBJ2-7|many
ASSHRGGLEQY
>TRBV9|TRBJ2-1|many
ASSVGGEQF
>TRBV2|TRBJ2-7|many
ASRSGLAGGEQY
>TRBV5-1|TRBJ2-1|many
ASSLLQTSGYNEQF
>TRBV10-3|TRBJ1-5|many
AISESLRGGNQPQH
>TRBV25-1|TRBJ2-1|many
ASSGLAGGDNEQF
>TRBV6-1|TRBJ2-2|few
ASSDRRGGGRELF
>TRBV4-2|TRBJ2-2|many
ASSQDPWVTTGELF
>TRBV4-1|TRBJ2-7|many
ASSPGLGYEQY
>TRBV18|TRBJ2-1|.
ASSPQGTNEQF
>TRBV24-1|TRBJ2-1|many
ATSDISGTDLHSYNEQF
>TRBV28|TRBJ2-7|many
ASSILGQGAYEQY
>TRBV7-9|TRBJ2-2|many
ASSPLNTGELF
>TRBV4-2|TRBJ1-5|.
ASSQTSGQGRVIDQPQH
>TRBV6-1|TRBJ2-7|many
ASSLPGPQVEQY
>TRBV5-8|TRBJ2-1|many
ASRSTGSNEQF
>TRBV6-5|TRBJ2-7|many
ASSYIRLAGGEQY
>TRBV6-5|TRBJ2-7|many
ASRWRPGLAPFISYEQY
>TRBV10-3|TRBJ2-2|many
AISEALEAGELF
>TRBV25-1|TRBJ2-5|many
ASNPRHRDGETQY
>TRBV2|TRBJ1-5|many
ASSEVASNQPQH
>TRBV28|TRBJ1-1|.
ATGVGGLNTEAF
>TRBV19|TRBJ1-1|.
ASTVTGPTEAF